This is a list of T cell receptor beta chains from one sample in a study of OX40 agonist ivuxolimab in advanced cancers. Data came from immunoSEQ multiplex PCR; TCRdb stores just in-frame clones and leaves some out. The table has just under 8,000 clones, 70% to 90% seen once; the top ten hold about 1.9%. Here the sequenced sample was CD4+ or CD8+ T cells sorted from blood, taken in a trial of the OX40 agonist ivuxolimab. The receptors here all came from an adult with an advanced solid tumor such as melanoma, head and neck, liver or kidney cancer. Both conserved end residues are part of each CDR3. The D gene is left open where the match is weak. Not every row has a clone size; where given, it reads once, few, many or a size class.

clone size,D gene,J gene,CDR3 length,V gene,CDR3 DNA,CDR3 protein
NA,NA,TRBJ1-2,16,TRBV6-1,TGTGCCAGCAGTGAAGCGAACGGGGGGCTGGTCTATGGCTACACCTTC,CASSEANGGLVYGYTF
NA,NA,TRBJ2-5,16,TRBV7-6,TGTGCCAGCAGCTTGGGGGGAGGCCTTTCAACCGAGACCCAGTACTTC,CASSLGGGLSTETQYF
NA,NA,TRBJ2-3,13,TRBV12-5,TGTGCTAGTGGTTTGCAGGGTGCAGATACGCAGTATTTT,CASGLQGADTQYF
NA,TRBD1,TRBJ2-3,15,TRBV4-1,TGCGCCAGCAGCCAAGGGGACAGGGAAACAGATACGCAGTATTTT,CASSQGDRETDTQYF
NA,NA,TRBJ2-7,13,TRBV21-1,TGTGCCAGCACCCTGGGCTATGCCTACGAGCAGTACTTC,CASTLGYAYEQYF
NA,TRBD1,TRBJ1-5,15,TRBV19,TGTGCCAGTAGTCGGGACAGGGTAGACAATCAGCCCCAGCATTTT,CASSRDRVDNQPQHF
NA,NA,TRBJ2-2,13,TRBV5-4,TGTGCCAGCAGCTTGGACACAAACGGGGAGCTGTTTTTT,CASSLDTNGELFF
NA,NA,TRBJ1-1,10,TRBV28,TGTGCCAGCACTGACACTGAAGCTTTCTTT,CASTDTEAFF
NA,TRBD1,TRBJ2-2,15,TRBV9,TGTGCCAGCAGCGGGGGACAGGGACGCACCGGGGAGCTGTTTTTT,CASSGGQGRTGELFF
NA,TRBD1,TRBJ1-5,13,TRBV6-1,TGTGCCAGCAGAGGACAGGGGGCTCAGCCCCAACATTTT,CASRGQGAQPQHF
NA,NA,TRBJ2-7,13,TRBV11-1,TGTGCCAGCAGCCGCCGGGGAGCCTACGAGCAGTACTTC,CASSRRGAYEQYF
few,NA,TRBJ1-5,14,TRBV5-6,TGTGCCAGCAGCTTGTGGCAGCTCAATCAGCCCCAGCATTTT,CASSLWQLNQPQHF
NA,NA,TRBJ2-5,13,TRBV5-4,TGTGCCAGCAGCTTGGAATTCCAAGAGACCCAGTACTTC,CASSLEFQETQYF
once,NA,TRBJ1-1,13,TRBV28,TGTGCCAGCCGACCCCGGGCGTACACTGAAGCTTTCTTT,CASRPRAYTEAFF
NA,NA,TRBJ2-7,14,TRBV6-1,TGTGCCAGCGAGATGTCAGGGGCCACCTACGAGCAGTACTTC,CASEMSGATYEQYF
NA,NA,TRBJ2-6,16,TRBV5-1,TGCGCCAGCAGCTTGGCACCCCGCTCTGGGGCCAACGTCCTGACTTTC,CASSLAPRSGANVLTF
NA,NA,TRBJ1-1,13,TRBV6-5,TGTGCCAGCGAACGGGGGCCGAACACTGAAGCTTTCTTT,CASERGPNTEAFF
NA,TRBD1,TRBJ1-1,15,TRBV11-1,TGTGCCAGCAGCTCGGGGACAGGGGGGAACACTGAAGCTTTCTTT,CASSSGTGGNTEAFF
NA,NA,TRBJ2-1,15,TRBV7-3,TGTGCCAGCAGCTTAGGGCAGACCGGCCTTAATGAGCAGTTCTTC,CASSLGQTGLNEQFF
NA,NA,TRBJ1-5,16,TRBV4-3,TGCGCCAGCAGCCAAGGGACAGTCTATAGCAATCAGCCCCAGCATTTT,CASSQGTVYSNQPQHF
NA,NA,TRBJ2-3,15,TRBV7-8,TGTGCCAGCAGCAGACCGGGCCCCGAGGAAGATACGCAGTATTTT,CASSRPGPEEDTQYF
NA,NA,TRBJ2-2,16,TRBV28,TGTGCCAGCAGTACCTATTGGCGGGGCAACACCGGGGAGCTGTTTTTT,CASSTYWRGNTGELFF
NA,NA,TRBJ1-1,16,TRBV7-2,TGTGCCAGCAGCTTAGCGCGGGTGCAGTTGAACACTGAAGCTTTCTTT,CASSLARVQLNTEAFF
NA,TRBD2,TRBJ2-3,16,TRBV19,TGTGCCAGTAGTATTCGGGGGGGCCTTACCACAGATACGCAGTATTTT,CASSIRGGLTTDTQYF